Sequencing of this T cell receptor beta chain was carried out in a study of Graves' ophthalmopathy and Graves' hyperthyroidism. General study findings and limits: Most thyroid clonotypes with frequency above 0.001 were detected in blood too. The 13-signature model separated ophthalmopathy from stable hyperthyroidism at around 86% sensitivity and roughly 80% specificity.

Trimming pared 7 bases from V and 9 bases from J, leaving 10 bases between. In germline, CDR1 is ENHRY, CDR2 SYGVKD. The CDR3 consists of 12 residues. TCR beta CDR3 regions were amplified from RNA transcripts. Scientists carried out first-round RT-PCR using HTBI primers and then a second-round multiplex PCR. TCRdb fed the multiplex PCR reads into MiXCR, producing one record per CDR3 protein. This table has 1 million to 1.3 million distinct CDR3 sequences, about 38% appearing once. This clonotype was seen at least ten times. What it recognizes is unknown. Clinicians made diagnoses from clinical symptoms, serum thyroxine, TRAb, thyroid ultrasound and orbital computed tomography.

Specimen: peripheral blood or thyroid tissue (not recorded which). The chain recombines TRBV10-3 with TRBJ1-6; D is perhaps TRBD1 (6 bases). The sequence was obtained from an adult man with Graves' hyperthyroidism. The CDR3 spells CAINREGSPLHF. The CDR3 region has the DNA TGTGCCATCAACAGGGAGGGTTCACCCCTCCACTTT.